The T cell receptor beta chain described here comes from a study of Ad26.COV2.S vaccination and SARS-CoV-2 variants. About the study: Donor participated within the Ad26.COV2.S arm of the COV1001 trial. The study gave Ad26.COV2.S intramuscularly, once or twice 56 days apart. Study-wide results and caveats: The study found similar non-spike TCR breadth in vaccine and placebo recipients.

Sequencing used immunoSEQ multiplex PCR; TCRdb keeps in-frame clones, though not all of them. The repertoire holds roughly 700,000 clones, about 90% seen once, with 1.5% in the top ten. Regarding this clone: The antigen remains unidentified.

The treatment denotes: around 19 received Ad26.COV2.S at low or high dose, single or two shots; 5 received placebo; per-sample allocation not given. On day 63 after the first injection, vaccine and placebo recipients gave samples. The CDR3 loop spans 16 amino acids. V was shortened by 3 bases and J by 7 bases, with 19 bases between the two germline ends. The germline gives CDR1 DFQATT, CDR2 SNEGSKA (reference sequence). This specimen consisted of peripheral blood, obtained in a trial of Ad26.COV2.S vaccine versus placebo. The TCR sequence derives from a person aged 18-60 years who received the Ad26.COV2.S COVID-19 vaccine or a placebo. The rearrangement uses TRBV20-1 and TRBJ1-6; D might be TRBD1 (6 bases). The CDR3 protein is CSASKAGVSPNSPLHF. As DNA, the CDR3 is TGCAGTGCTAGTAAGGCAGGGGTGAGCCCCAATTCACCCCTCCACTTT.